The clone carrying this TCR beta chain came up many times. The antigen remains undetermined. Sequenced by immunoSEQ multiplex PCR; TCRdb stores in-frame clones only, minus some. The sample presents approximately 35,000 clones, none singletons. Peripheral blood was collected from the related graft donor on the marrow donation day. These data originate in a study of T cells after posttransplantation cyclophosphamide. Study-wide findings and caveats: After PTCy, TRB diversity resembled that of CNI/methotrexate controls. Later post-transplant blood repertoires were often dominated by donor CD8+ memory clones. Skin or GI-infiltrating T cells shared few TRB sequences with blood.

The V and J ends lost 0 bases and 3 bases, in that order; junction bases with no gene match: 4. Germline values: CDR1 LGHNA, CDR2 YNFKEQ. The CDR3 runs to 17 residues. The chain links TRBV4-2 to TRBJ1-4; 10 nucleotides agree with TRBD1. This TCR was sampled from a woman in her 30s in good health and a related stem cell transplant donor. Sample: PBMCs. The CDR3 is CASSQEIGTGANEKLFF. The DNA for the CDR3 is TGTGCCAGCAGCCAAGAGATTGGGACAGGGGCTAATGAAAAACTGTTTTTT.